The clone carrying this TCR beta chain is a singleton in its sample. Antigen: not known. TCRdb's copy holds only in-frame clones and misses some; the assay was immunoSEQ multiplex PCR. This sample yields over 55,000 clones, of which 65% to 85% are seen a single time; under 9.5% belongs to the top ten. CDR3 size: 16 residues. Trimming took 0 bases from V and 5 from J; bases not matched to a gene: 8. Germline lookup yields CDR1 SGDLS and CDR2 YYNGEE. The source of the sample is a study of OX40 agonist ivuxolimab in advanced cancers. Study background: The dose-escalation cohort was just under 85% male, with a mean age of 60 years, ranging roughly 20 to 90.

Overall study results and limits: Researchers report that CD8+ T cells had, on average, more expanded clones than CD4+.

This material consisted of CD4+ or CD8+ T cells sorted from blood, taken in a trial of the OX40 agonist ivuxolimab. This sequence was found in an adult with an advanced solid tumor such as melanoma, head and neck, liver or kidney cancer. The chain combines TRBV9 with TRBJ2-3; the match to TRBD1 covers 8 bases. CDR3 residues: CASSVGSQGARDTQYF. In nucleotides, the CDR3 is TGTGCCAGCAGCGTAGGATCGCAGGGGGCGCGAGATACGCAGTATTTT.